Listed below are T cell receptor beta chains from one sample, sequenced in a study of monozygotic twins with inflammatory bowel disease. Following a re-call of the 5' RACE reads, TCRdb has one entry per CDR3 protein and lacks DNA. There are fewer than 400,000 distinct CDR3 sequences in the sample, with 5.6% held by the top ten. Sequencing was carried out using blood. These receptor sequences come from a human donor with ulcerative colitis or Crohn's disease, or a healthy co-twin of an affected twin (not recorded which). Both conserved end residues are part of each CDR3.

V	J	CDR3
TRBV19	TRBJ1-5	CASSITRQGSPVNQPQHF
TRBV20-1	TRBJ2-1	CSAGKVGGPMSHEQFF
TRBV5-1	TRBJ2-1	CASQGGVSYNEQFF
TRBV20-1	TRBJ2-5	CSAHQPPGNQETQYF
TRBV5-1	TRBJ2-2	CASSVGASGGTGELFF
TRBV4-2	TRBJ1-2	CASSQVGSSYTF
TRBV12-3/TRBV12-4	TRBJ1-2	CASSLGGGQGIGGYTF
TRBV7-2	TRBJ2-7	CASSKELTREYF
TRBV29-1	TRBJ1-2	CSVEGEAYRAGYTF
TRBV5-1	TRBJ2-7	CASSLEGGEQYF
TRBV20-1	TRBJ2-1	CSASFNGVNNEQFF